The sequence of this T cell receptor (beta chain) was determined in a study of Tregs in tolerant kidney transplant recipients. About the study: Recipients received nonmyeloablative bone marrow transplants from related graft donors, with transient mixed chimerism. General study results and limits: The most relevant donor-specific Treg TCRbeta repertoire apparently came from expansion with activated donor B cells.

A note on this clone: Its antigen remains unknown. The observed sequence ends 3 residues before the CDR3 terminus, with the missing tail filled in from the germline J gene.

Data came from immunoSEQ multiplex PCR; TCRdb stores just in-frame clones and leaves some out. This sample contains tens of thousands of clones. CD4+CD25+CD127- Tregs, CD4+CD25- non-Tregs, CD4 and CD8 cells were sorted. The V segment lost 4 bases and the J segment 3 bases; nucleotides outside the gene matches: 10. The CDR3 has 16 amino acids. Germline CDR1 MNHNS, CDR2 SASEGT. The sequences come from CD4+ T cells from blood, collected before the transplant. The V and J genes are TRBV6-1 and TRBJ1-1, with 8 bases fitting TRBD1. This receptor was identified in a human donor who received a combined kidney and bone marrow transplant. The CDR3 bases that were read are TGTGCCAGCAGTGCCACAACTGGACAGGGTGACACTGAA. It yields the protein CASSATTGQGDTE. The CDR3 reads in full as CASSATTGQGDTEAFF.